The clone carrying this T cell receptor beta chain is medium-sized by share. Germline V lookup: CDR1 MNHEY, CDR2 SMNVEV (reference sequence). CDR3 size: 14 residues. The V gene lost 6 bases and the J gene lost 3 bases, with 11 bases spanning the gap. TCRdb's copy holds only in-frame clones and misses some; the assay was immunoSEQ multiplex PCR. The sample carries approximately 23,000 clones, approximately 40% recorded once. The researchers put 200,000 CFSE-labeled responder cells into plates with 200,000 irradiated, violet-dye-labeled stimulator cells. CFSE-low proliferating responders, CD3+CD4+ and CD3+CD8+, were sorted post-reaction. This specimen belongs to a study of graft-versus-host responses after intestinal transplantation. Study information: Multivisceral, liver-intestinal, or isolated intestinal grafts went to recipients. Among the recipients, all got anti-thymocyte globulin induction and then tacrolimus and steroids for about three years. Broader study findings: Present in recipient marrow, GvH clones included some that appeared first in ileum or blood.

Sequencing used alloreactive CD8+ T cells from a mixed lymphocyte reaction culture, obtained before transplantation. Subset here: CFSE-low proliferating T cells sorted from roughly six-day pre-transplant mixed lymphocyte reaction (GvH or HvG direction). The chain recombines TRBV27 with TRBJ2-2, with D perhaps TRBD1 (5 bases). This TCR was recovered from a human patient who was an organ donor for intestinal transplantation. The CDR3 is CASRQVGDTGELFF. In DNA, the CDR3 is TGTGCCAGCAGACAGGTTGGGGACACCGGGGAGCTGTTTTTT.